Following are 23 T cell receptor beta chains from one sample sequenced in a study of T cell responses to AZD1222 COVID-19 vaccine. Clones were read by immunoSEQ multiplex PCR, and TCRdb kept only the in-frame ones, dropping some. The sample lists 150,000 or so clones, around 92% occurring once. The specimen was peripheral blood, collected on day 0 of AZD1222 vaccination. The receptor set was obtained from an adult in good health.

CDR3 amino acids: CASSVEVGELFF. In DNA form, the CDR3 reads TGTGCCAGCAGCGTAGAGGTCGGGGAGCTGTTTTTT. The V gene is TRBV9, the J gene TRBJ2-2; D call uncertain. Looked up from germline, CDR1 is SGDLS and CDR2 is YYNGEE. The CDR3 is 12 residues long. Deletions cut 0 bases from V and 7 bases from J, with 4 bases between.

The chain uses TRBV20-1 and TRBJ2-1, with 7 bases that match TRBD1. CDR1 and CDR2 from the germline V gene are DFQATT and SNEGSKA (reference sequence). CDR3 length: 15 residues. V lost 3 bases and J lost 7; bases outside the gene matches: 12. As DNA, the CDR3 is TGCAGTGCTAGTGAAACAGGGGTTGGGGAAAATGAGCAGTTCTTC. Translation: CSASETGVGENEQFF.

This clone is a singleton in its sample. The chain has TRBV10-3 and TRBJ2-3; D is ambiguous. CDR1 ENHRY and CDR2 SYGVKD come from the germline V gene. CDR3 length: 12 amino acids. V lost 0 bases and J lost 5, with 3 bases in between. CDR3 residues: CAISESGDTQYF. CDR3 bases: TGTGCCATCAGTGAGTCCGGAGATACGCAGTATTTT.

Notes on this clone: The junction departs from the called germline gene at one end, perhaps through a read error. The chain is built from TRBV4-2 and TRBJ2-7; 8 bases match TRBD2. CDR1 is LGHNA, CDR2 YNFKEQ, per germline. This CDR3 is 16 amino acids long. The CDR3 DNA sequence: TGTGCCAGCAGTCAAGAGTCGCCGGGGGGGCCCAACGAGCAGTACTTC. It yields the protein CASSQESPGGPNEQYF.

The chain has TRBV2 and TRBJ2-2, with 8 bases fitting TRBD1. V dropped 6 bases and J dropped 4; count of bases not matched to a gene: 7. This CDR3 has 15 amino acids. Germline loops: CDR1 SNHLY, CDR2 FYNNEI. CDR3: CASRWGTGGTGELFF. Here the CDR3 DNA reads TGTGCCAGCAGGTGGGGAACAGGGGGCACCGGGGAGCTGTTTTTT. The complete variable domain, with remaining parts taken from reference TRBV2 and TRBJ2-2, reads EPEVTQTPSHQVTQMGQEVILRCVPISNHLYFYWYRQILGQKVEFLVSFYNNEISEKSEIFDDQFSVERPDGSNFTLKIRSTKLEDSAMYFCASRWGTGGTGELFFGEGSRLTVL.

J is TRBJ2-5 and V is TRBV18; the match to TRBD1 covers 7 bases. Trimming cost V 5 bases and J 4 bases; bases outside gene matches: 7. This CDR3 region has 14 residues. Germline loops: CDR1 KGHSH, CDR2 LQKENI. CDR3 nucleotides: TGTGCCAGCTCATCCACAGGGGTAGGAGAGACCCAGTACTTC. This sequence encodes CASSSTGVGETQYF.

V gene TRBV7-2 combines with J gene TRBJ2-7; weak D call: TRBD1 (5 bases). The CDR3 consists of 13 residues. Germline assignment: CDR1 SGHTA and CDR2 FQGNSA. The V end lost 5 bases, the J end lost 6 bases, and 14 bases lay between the germline ends. As DNA, the CDR3 is TGTGCCAGCAGCCAACCAGGGCGGCGCGAGCAGTACTTC. Encoded protein: CASSQPGRREQYF.

The chain is built from TRBV28 and TRBJ2-7; 9 nucleotides align to TRBD1. Germline V gives CDR1 MDHEN, CDR2 SYDVKM. There are 16 residues in the CDR3. Unmatched junction bases numbered 6, after V lost 1 base and J lost 2 bases. In nucleotides, the CDR3 is TGTGCCAGCAGTTTATCCGGGACAGGGTTAACCTACGAGCAGTACTTC. Translated: CASSLSGTGLTYEQYF.

The V gene is TRBV5-1, the J gene TRBJ1-4; 7 nucleotides line up with TRBD1. Germline lookup yields CDR1 SGHRS and CDR2 YFSETQ. Trimming cost V 4 bases and J 8 bases; bases outside gene matches: 8. The CDR3 covers 14 residues. The chain's CDR3 is CASSRQGGDEKLFF. The CDR3 DNA reads TGCGCCAGCAGCCGACAGGGAGGAGACGAAAAACTGTTTTTT. The complete variable domain, with remaining parts taken from reference TRBV5-1 and TRBJ1-4, reads KAGVTQTPRYLIKTRGQQVTLSCSPISGHRSVSWYQQTPGQGLQFLFEYFSETQRNKGNFPGRFSGRQFSNSRSEMNVSTLELGDSALYLCASSRQGGDEKLFFGSGTQLSVL.

The J gene is TRBJ1-5, the V gene TRBV28; TRBD1 might be the D (6 bases). Germline CDR1 MDHEN, CDR2 SYDVKM. With 5 bases removed from V and 3 bases from J, the gap between germline ends came to 11 bases. The CDR3 consists of 14 residues. In DNA, the CDR3 is TGTGCCAGCAGTCCTGGGGGGCCCAATCAGCCCCAGCATTTT. It specifies CASSPGGPNQPQHF.

V gene TRBV2 combines with J gene TRBJ1-3; no clear D gene. This CDR3 is 13 amino acids long. The germline V gene has CDR1 SNHLY and CDR2 FYNNEI. Trimming removed 8 bases from V and 2 bases from J, with 10 bases in between. CDR3 DNA: TGTGCCAGCGACCAAGCAACTGGAAACACCATATATTTT. This codes for CASDQATGNTIYF.

The chain links TRBV30 to TRBJ2-1; D gene unclear. Germline loops: CDR1 GTSNPN, CDR2 SVGIG (reference sequence). V was trimmed by 4 bases and J by 0 bases, leaving 10 bases between them. The CDR3 sequence is 14 residues long. DNA of the CDR3: TGTGCCTGGAAAAGGGTCGGCTCCTACAATGAGCAGTTCTTC. Protein: CAWKRVGSYNEQFF.

The chain uses TRBV7-9 and TRBJ1-1; TRBD1 matches at 7 bases. This CDR3 is 14 amino acids long. The trim removed 7 bases at V and 0 bases at J, leaving 5 bases unmatched. Germline loops: CDR1 SEHNR, CDR2 FQNEAQ (reference sequence). CDR3 protein: CASTETGMNTEAFF. CDR3 nucleotides: TGTGCCAGCACAGAGACAGGGATGAACACTGAAGCTTTCTTT.

The CDR3 DNA is TGTGCCAGCAGTTTCACAGACTCGAACACCGGGGAGCTGTTTTTT. This encodes CASSFTDSNTGELFF. The genes are TRBV2 and TRBJ2-2; D is undetermined. This CDR3 is 15 amino acids long. V was cut by 5 bases and J by 0 bases, with 10 bases left in between. The germline V gene has CDR1 SNHLY and CDR2 FYNNEI.

V is TRBV6-2 or TRBV6-3 and J is TRBJ1-5; D is perhaps TRBD1 (6 bases). Trimming shortened V by 2 bases and J by 6 bases, and 14 bases separated the two germline ends. CDR3 length: 15 residues. Germline V gene lookup returns CDR1 MNHEY and CDR2 SVGEGT. In DNA form, the CDR3 reads TGTGCCAGCAGTTACCCCTACAGGGTCGTTCAGCCCCAGCATTTT. It is translated as CASSYPYRVVQPQHF.

The sample holds a few counts of this clone. The genes are TRBV18 and TRBJ1-3; D unclear. CDR1 is KGHSH and CDR2 is LQKENI in the germline V gene. Trimming stripped 3 bases from V and 0 bases from J, with 12 bases between. The CDR3 spans 16 residues. Here the CDR3 DNA reads TGTGCCAGCTCACCCGGGGTACCGATCTCTGGAAACACCATATATTTT. This encodes CASSPGVPISGNTIYF.

The CDR3 bases are TGTGCCAGCAGCGTAGGAACGAAGAGGGGCGGGGAGCTGTTTTTT. Translation: CASSVGTKRGGELFF. The chain joins TRBV9 to TRBJ2-2; possibly TRBD1 or TRBD2 for D (5 bases each). Germline lookup yields CDR1 SGDLS and CDR2 YYNGEE. Trimming left V 0 bases short and J 7 bases short, with 13 bases between. The CDR3 is made up of 15 amino acids.

V gene TRBV5-6 combines with J gene TRBJ1-3; D perhaps matches TRBD1 (6 bases). CDR1 and CDR2 (germline): SGHDT, YYEEEE. This CDR3 is built from 16 residues. V lost 4 bases to trimming and J lost 0 bases, with 14 bases between them. CDR3 loop: CASSLRTASSGNTIYF. CDR3 DNA sequence: TGTGCCAGCAGCCTGAGGACAGCGAGCTCTGGAAACACCATATATTTT.

In nucleotides, the CDR3 is TGTGCCAGCACCGACGGGACACCAGCCGGCAATGAGCAGTTCTTC. As protein: CASTDGTPAGNEQFF. The chain combines TRBV11-1 with TRBJ2-1; TRBD1 is a possible D gene (6 bases). Germline CDR1 is SGHAT and CDR2 is FQDESV (reference sequence). The CDR3 totals 15 residues. Trimming removed 7 bases from V and 6 bases from J, with 19 bases in between.

The genes are TRBV6-6 and TRBJ2-1; D not certain. The V end lost 4 bases, the J end lost 4 bases, and 11 bases lay between the germline ends. Germline V gene data show CDR1 as MNHNY and CDR2 as SVGAGI (reference sequence). The CDR3 length is 14 residues. The CDR3 DNA reads TGTGCCAGCAGTTTCCTGGGTCGATACAATGAGCAGTTCTTC. The encoded protein is CASSFLGRYNEQFF.

The J gene is TRBJ2-3, the V gene TRBV4-1; no reliable D call. In germline, CDR1 is MGHRA, CDR2 YSYEKL. The CDR3 extends over 13 amino acids. V shed 5 bases and J shed 1 base, with 7 bases lying between them. CDR3 residues: CASSGIGTDTQYF. The DNA of the CDR3 is TGCGCCAGCAGCGGTATCGGCACAGATACGCAGTATTTT.

The J gene is TRBJ2-2, the V gene TRBV25-1, with a weak D call TRBD2 (7 bases). Trimming removed 6 bases from V and 3 bases from J, with 23 bases in between. CDR1 and CDR2 from the germline V gene are MGHDK and SYGVNS. The CDR3 runs to 18 residues. DNA of the CDR3: TGTGCCAGCAGCCGGACAGTACGAGGCGGGGGTTACACCGGGGAGCTGTTTTTT. Translated: CASSRTVRGGGYTGELFF. Combining the CDR3 with reference TRBV25-1 and TRBJ2-2 gives the whole variable domain EADIYQTPRYLVIGTGKKITLECSQTMGHDKMYWYQQDPGMELHLIHYSYGVNSTEKGDLSSESTVSRIRTEHFPLTLESARPSHTSQYLCASSRTVRGGGYTGELFFGEGSRLTVL.

This chain uses TRBV4-3 with TRBJ1-2, with a tentative D call TRBD1 (5 bases). The CDR3 spans 16 residues. The germline V gene encodes CDR1 LGHNA and CDR2 YSLEER. The germline V and J ends were trimmed by 3 bases and 7 bases, with 21 bases remaining between them. DNA of the CDR3: TGCGCCAGCAGCCACCGCCTATCAGAGACAGTCCTTGGCTACACCTTC. Translation gives CASSHRLSETVLGYTF.